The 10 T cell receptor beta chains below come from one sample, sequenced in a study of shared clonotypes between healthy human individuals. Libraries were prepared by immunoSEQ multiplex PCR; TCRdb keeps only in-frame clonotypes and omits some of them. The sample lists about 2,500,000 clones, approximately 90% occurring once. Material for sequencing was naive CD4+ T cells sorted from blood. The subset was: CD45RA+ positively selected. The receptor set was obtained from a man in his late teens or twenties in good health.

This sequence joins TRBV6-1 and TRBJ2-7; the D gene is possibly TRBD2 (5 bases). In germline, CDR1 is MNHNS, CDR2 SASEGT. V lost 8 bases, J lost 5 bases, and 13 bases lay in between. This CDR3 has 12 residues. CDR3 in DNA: TGTGCCAGCCCCGGGGTTAGTGACGAGCAGTACTTC. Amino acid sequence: CASPGVSDEQYF.

The CDR3 is CASTSVTANTEAFF. As DNA, the CDR3 is TGTGCCAGCACCTCGGTGACAGCGAACACTGAAGCTTTCTTT. The chain is built from TRBV27 and TRBJ1-1, with D possibly TRBD1 on 5 matching bases. This CDR3 has 14 residues. The V gene's germline CDR1 is MNHEY and CDR2 SMNVEV (reference sequence). The V gene lost 7 bases and the J gene lost 1 base, with 13 bases spanning the gap.

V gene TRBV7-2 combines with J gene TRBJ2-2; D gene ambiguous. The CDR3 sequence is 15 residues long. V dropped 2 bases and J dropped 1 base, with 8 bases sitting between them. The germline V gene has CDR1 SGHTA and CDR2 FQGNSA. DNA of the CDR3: TGTGCCAGCAGCTTATTCGCCCAGAACACCGGGGAGCTGTTTTTT. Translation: CASSLFAQNTGELFF.

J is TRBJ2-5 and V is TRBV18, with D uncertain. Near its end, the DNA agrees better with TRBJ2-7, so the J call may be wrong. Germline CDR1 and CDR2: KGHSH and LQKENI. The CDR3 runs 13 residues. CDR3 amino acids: CASSPPLGGEQYF. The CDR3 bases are TGTGCCAGCTCACCACCTCTGGGTGGCGAGCAGTACTTC.

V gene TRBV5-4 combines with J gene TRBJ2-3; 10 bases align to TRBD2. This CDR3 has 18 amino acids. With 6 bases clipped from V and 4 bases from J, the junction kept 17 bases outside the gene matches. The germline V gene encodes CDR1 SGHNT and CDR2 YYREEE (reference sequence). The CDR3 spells CASTTYLGLAGEADTQYF. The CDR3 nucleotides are TGTGCCAGCACTACGTACCTGGGGCTAGCGGGGGAAGCAGATACGCAGTATTTT.

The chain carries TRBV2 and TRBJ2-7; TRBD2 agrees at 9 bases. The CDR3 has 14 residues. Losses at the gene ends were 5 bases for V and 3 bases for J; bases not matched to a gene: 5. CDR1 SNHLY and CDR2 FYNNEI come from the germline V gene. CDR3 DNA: TGTGCCAGCAGTTTTGAGACTAGCGGCTACGAGCAGTACTTC. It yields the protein CASSFETSGYEQYF.

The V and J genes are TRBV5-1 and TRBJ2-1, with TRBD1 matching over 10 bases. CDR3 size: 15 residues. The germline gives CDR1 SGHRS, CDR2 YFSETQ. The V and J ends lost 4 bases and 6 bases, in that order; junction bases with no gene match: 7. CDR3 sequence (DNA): TGCGCCAGCAGCCCCGGACAGGGGGTGATCAATGAGCAGTTCTTC. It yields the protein CASSPGQGVINEQFF.

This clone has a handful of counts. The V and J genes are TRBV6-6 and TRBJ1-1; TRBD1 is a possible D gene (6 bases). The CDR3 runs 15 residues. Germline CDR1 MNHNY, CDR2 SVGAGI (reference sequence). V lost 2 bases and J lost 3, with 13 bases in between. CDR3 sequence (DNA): TGTGCCAGCAGTTACGGGGGGGCCCACTACACTGAAGCTTTCTTT. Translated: CASSYGGAHYTEAFF.

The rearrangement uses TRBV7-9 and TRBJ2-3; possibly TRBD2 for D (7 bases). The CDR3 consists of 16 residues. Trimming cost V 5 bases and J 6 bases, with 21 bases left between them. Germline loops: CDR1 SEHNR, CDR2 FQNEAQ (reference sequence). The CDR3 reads CASSPGGGRTLDTQYF. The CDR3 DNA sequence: TGTGCCAGCAGCCCGGGGGGCGGGAGAACGCTGGATACGCAGTATTTT.

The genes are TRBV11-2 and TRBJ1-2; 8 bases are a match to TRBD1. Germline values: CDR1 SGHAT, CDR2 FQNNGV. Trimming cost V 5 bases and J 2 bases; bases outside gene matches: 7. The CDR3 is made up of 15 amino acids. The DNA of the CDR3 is TGTGCCAGCAGCGGGGACAGGAAAAACAACTATGGCTACACCTTC. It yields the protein CASSGDRKNNYGYTF.